The present T cell receptor (beta chain) was sequenced within a study of T cell repertoires in cytomegalovirus infection. This clonotype was recorded a few times. The antigen remains unidentified. Germline V gene data show CDR1 as MDHEN and CDR2 as SYDVKM. CDR3 size: 17 residues. Trimming took off 6 bases at V and 0 bases at J, with 15 bases between the two ends. TCRdb itself ran the reads through MiXCR, one entry per CDR3 protein. In the table there are 340,000 or so distinct CDR3 sequences, approximately 25% of which are singletons. The receptor's source is a human donor in good health (CMV status not recorded). Some clones in this sample may be carry-over from other donors' samples. The sample here was cultured PBMCs, taken from culture after CMV antigen stimulation. This chain uses TRBV28 with TRBJ1-6; D might be TRBD1 (6 bases). This CDR3 is CASRGGRGSSYNSPLHF. The CDR3 region has the DNA TGTGCCAGCAGGGGGGGGAGGGGGAGCTCCTATAATTCACCCCTCCACTTT.